This T cell receptor beta chain originates from a study of neurological immune-mediated disorders. As for time point: longitudinal time-point 1 (baseline). Unsorted libraries were generated from 2 million PBMCs held at -80 degrees C. This clonotype occurred many times. The authors obtained over 180 million TCR-beta sequences from 15-18 subjects per sequencing run. TCRdb passed the 5' RACE reads through MiXCR, listing each CDR3 protein once. The repertoire includes tens of thousands of distinct CDR3 sequences, 9.5% to 12% of them detected once, and 6.5% to 8.5% sits in the top ten. The CDR3 is made up of 15 amino acids. The germline CDR1 and CDR2 sequences are DFQATT and SNEGSKA (reference sequence). V lost 3 bases, J lost 1 base, and 16 bases lay in between.

The sample was PBMCs. This chain joins TRBV20-1 and TRBJ2-7, with a weak D call TRBD2 (6 bases). The sequence was collected from a male donor with HTLV-1-associated myelopathy (HAM/TSP). DNA for the CDR3: TGCAGTGCTAGCGCCTTCCGGGGAGGATCCTACGAGCAGTACTTC. It yields the protein CSASAFRGGSYEQYF.